A single sample gave rise to the 22 T cell receptor beta chains below, sequenced in a study of cytomegalovirus exposure and HLA in healthy donors. Amplification used 60 Vbeta primers and 13 Jbeta primers. The protocol was immunoSEQ multiplex PCR, while the TCRdb copy is restricted to in-frame clones and leaves out a portion. In the table there are 100,000 to 150,000 clones, around four fifths of which are singletons. The sample taken for sequencing was PBMCs. Receptors originate from a man aged 18 to 30 in good health and CMV-seropositive.

The chain has TRBV10-2 and TRBJ1-5; 9 positions match TRBD1. CDR3 length equals 14 residues. Germline V gene data show CDR1 as WSHSY and CDR2 as SAAADI. V lost 4 bases and J lost 7; bases outside the gene matches: 5. This CDR3 is CASSGTGAGQPQHF. The CDR3, as DNA: TGCGCCAGCAGTGGGACAGGGGCTGGGCAGCCCCAGCATTTT.

The J gene is TRBJ2-5, the V gene TRBV2, with 9 bases lining up with TRBD2. From germline, CDR1 is SNHLY and CDR2 FYNNEI. With 6 bases clipped from V and 5 bases from J, the junction kept 13 bases outside the gene matches. CDR3 length: 16 residues. This CDR3 reads CASRGPGTSTTETQYF. CDR3 coding DNA: TGTGCCAGCAGAGGACCCGGGACTAGCACGACGGAGACCCAGTACTTC.

V and J are TRBV7-9 and TRBJ2-3; unclear D gene. The V gene's germline CDR1 is SEHNR and CDR2 FQNEAQ (reference sequence). The V gene lost 5 bases and the J gene lost 0 bases, with 12 bases spanning the gap. The CDR3 covers 15 residues. Here the CDR3 DNA reads TGTGCCAGCAGCCACCCCGAACGGAGCACAGATACGCAGTATTTT. Protein: CASSHPERSTDTQYF.

This clone was recorded a few times. This chain's CDR3 is CASSLNPGGPNTGELFF. CDR3 in DNA: TGCGCCAGCAGCCTTAACCCCGGGGGGCCAAACACCGGGGAGCTGTTTTTT. The rearrangement uses TRBV4-1 and TRBJ2-2, with a possible D match to TRBD2 (7 bases). Trimming removed 4 bases at V and 2 bases at J, with 17 bases between. The CDR3 contains 17 residues. Germline values: CDR1 MGHRA, CDR2 YSYEKL.

This clone was recorded a few times. DNA of the CDR3: TGTGCCAGCAGGGTTGGACAGGGGGTTGGCTACACCTTC. Protein: CASRVGQGVGYTF. The gene calls are TRBV2 and TRBJ1-2; 10 bases are shared with TRBD1. Trimming removed 6 bases from V and 7 bases from J; junction bases left unmatched: 5. Germline loops: CDR1 SNHLY, CDR2 FYNNEI. This CDR3 is built from 13 residues.

This clone was found once. The V gene is TRBV6-5, the J gene TRBJ2-7; 11 positions match TRBD2. The CDR3 sequence is 15 residues long. CDR1 MNHEY and CDR2 SVGAGI come from the germline V gene. V lost 5 bases to trimming and J lost 1 base; unmatched junction nucleotides: 4. CDR3 nucleotide sequence: TGTGCCAGCAGTCATAGCGGGGGGGCTTCCTACGAGCAGTACTTC. Amino acids: CASSHSGGASYEQYF.

The V call is TRBV5-1, the J call TRBJ2-5; the D gene is possibly TRBD2 (6 bases). The CDR3 is 15 residues long. V shed 1 base and J shed 4 bases, with 14 bases lying between them. CDR1 and CDR2 from the germline V gene are SGHRS and YFSETQ. Here the CDR3 DNA reads TGCGCCAGCAGCTTGCGGGGGATAGGCCCAGAGACCCAGTACTTC. It yields the protein CASSLRGIGPETQYF.

This clone was seen a few times. This sequence joins TRBV7-9 and TRBJ1-1; D is unclear. Trimming cost V 0 bases and J 6 bases, with 11 bases left between them. The CDR3 loop spans 14 amino acids. Germline CDR1 and CDR2: SEHNR and FQNEAQ (reference sequence). The CDR3 sequence is CASSLATDGAEAFF. The CDR3 bases are TGTGCCAGCAGCTTAGCTACTGACGGGGCTGAAGCTTTCTTT.

The V call is TRBV6-4, the J call TRBJ2-3; 9 bases line up with TRBD2. Germline V lookup: CDR1 MRHNA, CDR2 SNTAGT. The CDR3 has 15 residues. With V trimmed by 2 bases and J by 4 bases, 4 bases remained unmatched. The CDR3 loop is CASSDTAGGPDTQYF. Written as DNA, the CDR3 is TGTGCCAGCAGTGACACGGCGGGGGGGCCAGATACGCAGTATTTT.

With respect to this clone: Other DNA sequences within the sample encode an identical CDR3. This chain joins TRBV7-6 and TRBJ1-6; the match to TRBD1 covers 8 bases. The length of the CDR3 is 14 residues. V dropped 3 bases and J dropped 6; count of bases not matched to a gene: 1. CDR1 and CDR2 from the germline V gene are SGHVS and FNYEAQ. This CDR3 reads CASSLTGVNSPLHF. CDR3 sequence (DNA): TGTGCCAGCAGCTTGACAGGGGTTAATTCACCCCTCCACTTT.

This clone was recorded once. J is TRBJ1-3 and V is TRBV6-1, with 7 bases identical to TRBD1. The CDR3 totals 15 residues. J was trimmed by 2 bases and V by 8 bases; bases with no gene match: 9. CDR1 MNHNS and CDR2 SASEGT come from the germline V gene. CDR3 in DNA: TGTGCCAGCCAGGGGGGCATATTTACTGGAAACACCATATATTTT. Translated: CASQGGIFTGNTIYF.

This chain links TRBV7-3 with TRBJ2-2; D perhaps matches TRBD1 (5 bases). CDR1 and CDR2 (germline): SGHTA, FQGTGA. V was trimmed by 10 bases and J by 0 bases, leaving 12 bases between them. This CDR3 is 14 amino acids long. The CDR3 DNA reads TGTGCCACCCCCATAGGGGCGAACACCGGGGAGCTGTTTTTT. Translating gives CATPIGANTGELFF.

The gene calls are TRBV10-3 and TRBJ1-2; D not certain. V shed 4 bases and J shed 2 bases, with 11 bases lying between them. Germline loops: CDR1 ENHRY, CDR2 SYGVKD. The CDR3 totals 14 residues. CDR3 in amino acids: CAISADTSNYGYTF. DNA of the CDR3: TGTGCCATCAGTGCTGACACCAGCAACTATGGCTACACCTTC.

The V gene is TRBV7-2, the J gene TRBJ2-7; D might be TRBD2 (5 bases). Germline CDR1 reads SGHTA; CDR2 reads FQGNSA. The CDR3 is made up of 13 amino acids. With 2 bases removed from V and 1 base from J, the gap between germline ends came to 6 bases. The CDR3 DNA is TGTGCCAGCAGCTTACGGGGTTCCTACGAGCAGTACTTC. Its translation is CASSLRGSYEQYF.

V is TRBV11-2 and J is TRBJ1-1; a weak D match, TRBD1 (5 bases). CDR3 length: 13 residues. Germline V gene sequence: CDR1 SGHAT, CDR2 FQNNGV. Trimming left V 5 bases short and J 3 bases short, with 10 bases between. CDR3 bases: TGTGCCAGCAGCATTCAGGGTTACACTGAAGCTTTCTTT. Its translation: CASSIQGYTEAFF.

CDR3 loop: CSSAPGTGSYNEQFF. The CDR3 DNA reads TGCAGCTCTGCCCCCGGGACAGGTTCCTACAATGAGCAGTTCTTC. This chain connects TRBV29-1 to TRBJ2-1; 8 bases line up with TRBD1. The CDR3 is 15 amino acids. Trimming at V came to 8 bases and at J to 1 base, leaving 10 bases not matched to a gene. CDR1 and CDR2 (germline): SQVTM, ANQGSEA.

The chain couples TRBV2 to TRBJ2-3, with D uncertain. Trimming stripped 7 bases from V and 3 bases from J, with 5 bases between. The CDR3 contains 11 residues. From germline, CDR1 is SNHLY and CDR2 FYNNEI. The CDR3 coding sequence is TGTGCCAGCACCCGGACAGATACGCAGTATTTT. Encoded protein: CASTRTDTQYF.

This chain links TRBV20-1 with TRBJ1-2; 8 bases agree with TRBD1. The germline gives CDR1 DFQATT, CDR2 SNEGSKA (reference sequence). The ends lost 6 bases at V and 8 bases at J; junction bases unmatched: 5. The CDR3 runs to 11 residues. CDR3 sequence (DNA): TGCAGTGCCGTACAGGGGGGCGGCTACACCTTC. It codes for CSAVQGGGYTF.

The V and J genes are TRBV9 and TRBJ2-1; 10 positions match TRBD2. Germline V lookup: CDR1 SGDLS, CDR2 YYNGEE. The CDR3 extends over 14 amino acids. With 3 bases clipped from V and 9 bases from J, the junction kept 6 bases outside the gene matches. CDR3 amino acids: CASSAGLAETEQFF. The DNA for the CDR3 is TGTGCCAGCAGCGCAGGACTAGCGGAGACTGAGCAGTTCTTC.

V is TRBV10-1 and J is TRBJ2-3; TRBD2 matches at 12 bases. There are 14 residues in the CDR3. CDR1 and CDR2 (germline): WNHNN, SYGVQD (reference sequence). The ends lost 2 bases at V and 7 bases at J; junction bases unmatched: 1. The CDR3 coding sequence is TGCGCCAGCAGTGAGGGACTAGCGGGGAATACGCAGTATTTT. Translating it yields CASSEGLAGNTQYF.

This clone was observed many times. The chain couples TRBV7-6 to TRBJ1-2; D gene unclear. CDR1 is SGHVS and CDR2 is FNYEAQ in the germline V gene. Trimming left V 5 bases short and J 4 bases short, with 14 bases between. The CDR3 runs to 14 residues. The CDR3 loop is CASSPEAVGYGYTF. The DNA of the CDR3 is TGTGCCAGCAGCCCCGAGGCTGTGGGCTATGGCTACACCTTC.

V and J are TRBV6-5 and TRBJ1-6; tentatively, D is TRBD1 (6 bases). This CDR3 contains 13 residues. V was trimmed by 7 bases and J by 7 bases, leaving 11 bases between them. Germline V lookup: CDR1 MNHEY, CDR2 SVGAGI. This CDR3 reads CASKRTENSPLHF. The CDR3 nucleotides are TGTGCCAGCAAAAGGACAGAGAATTCACCCCTCCACTTT.